The clone carrying this TCR beta chain was seen only a few times. No antigen is known for it. The data were taken from a study of CD4 T cells in relation to SARS-CoV-2 and coronaviruses. Unexposed donor CD4+ T cells date from 2011-2018, before the COVID-19 pandemic. Isolation of CD4+ T cells took place after approximately eleven days in culture. A few million PBMCs per well were cultured with 10 IU/ml IL-2. TCRdb's copy holds only in-frame clones and misses some; the assay was immunoSEQ multiplex PCR. The sample records approximately 25,000 clones, around 67% being singletons. Germline assignment: CDR1 SQVTM and CDR2 ANQGSEA. The CDR3 runs 12 residues. With 5 bases removed from V and 3 bases from J, the gap between germline ends came to 8 bases.

The source of this sequence is a human donor in good health. The sample was CD4+ T cells from PBMCs, cultured in vitro. This rearrangement joins TRBV29-1 to TRBJ1-3; D is ambiguous. The CDR3 protein is CSVHADGNTIYF. The CDR3 nucleotides are TGCAGCGTTCACGCGGATGGAAACACCATATATTTT.